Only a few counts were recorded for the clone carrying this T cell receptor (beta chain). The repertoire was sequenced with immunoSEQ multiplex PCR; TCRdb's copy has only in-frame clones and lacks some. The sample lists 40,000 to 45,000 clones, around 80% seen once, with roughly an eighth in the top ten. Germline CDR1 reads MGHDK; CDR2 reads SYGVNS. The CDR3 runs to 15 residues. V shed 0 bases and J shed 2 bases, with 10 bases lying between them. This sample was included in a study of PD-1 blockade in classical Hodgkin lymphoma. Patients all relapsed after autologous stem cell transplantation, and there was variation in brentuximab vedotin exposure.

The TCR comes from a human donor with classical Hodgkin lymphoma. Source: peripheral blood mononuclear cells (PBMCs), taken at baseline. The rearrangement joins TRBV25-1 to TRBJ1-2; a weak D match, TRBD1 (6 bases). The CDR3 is CASSEYEGVNYGYTF. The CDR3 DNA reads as TGTGCCAGCAGTGAATACGAGGGGGTGAACTATGGCTACACCTTC.